This T cell receptor beta chain emerged from a study of shared clonotypes between healthy human individuals. CDR1 is SGHNT, CDR2 YYREEE, per germline (reference sequence). The CDR3 spans 13 residues. Trimming pared 5 bases from V and 2 bases from J, leaving 10 bases between. The run depth of the assay was deep. Profiling relied on immunoSEQ multiplex PCR, and the TCRdb table lists in-frame clones only, not all of them. The data hold fewer than 1.8 million clones, with approximately 98.5% observed a single time. The chain has TRBV5-4 and TRBJ2-5, with unresolved D. The sequence came from a man aged 25-45 years in good health. Sequencing was performed on naive CD4+ T cells sorted from blood. Subset reported: CD45RA+ positively selected. The CDR3 loop reads CASRVSVQETQYF. Here the CDR3 DNA reads TGTGCCAGCAGAGTCTCGGTTCAAGAGACCCAGTACTTC.